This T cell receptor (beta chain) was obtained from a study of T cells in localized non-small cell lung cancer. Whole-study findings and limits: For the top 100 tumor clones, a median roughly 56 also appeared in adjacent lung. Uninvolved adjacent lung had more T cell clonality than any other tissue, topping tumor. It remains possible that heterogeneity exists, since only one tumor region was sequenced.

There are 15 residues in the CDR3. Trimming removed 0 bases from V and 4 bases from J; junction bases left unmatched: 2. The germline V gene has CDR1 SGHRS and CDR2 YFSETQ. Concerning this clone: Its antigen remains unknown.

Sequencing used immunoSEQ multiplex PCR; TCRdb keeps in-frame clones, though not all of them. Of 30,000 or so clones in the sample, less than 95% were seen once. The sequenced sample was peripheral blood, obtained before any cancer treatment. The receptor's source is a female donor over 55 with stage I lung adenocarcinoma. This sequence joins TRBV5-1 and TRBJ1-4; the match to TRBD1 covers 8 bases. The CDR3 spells CASSLAGGGNEKLFF. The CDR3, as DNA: TGCGCCAGCAGCTTGGCAGGGGGCGGTAATGAAAAACTGTTTTTT. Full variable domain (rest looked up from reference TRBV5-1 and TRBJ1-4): KAGVTQTPRYLIKTRGQQVTLSCSPISGHRSVSWYQQTPGQGLQFLFEYFSETQRNKGNFPGRFSGRQFSNSRSEMNVSTLELGDSALYLCASSLAGGGNEKLFFGSGTQLSVL.